The 23 T cell receptor beta chains presented below share a single source sample, sequenced in a study of blood T cell repertoires in COVID-19 (dated by TCRdb to 2018 to 2020). Libraries came from the immunoSEQ multiplex PCR assay. Sourced from immuneACCESS, this table was stored by TCRdb with only in-frame sequences that have V and J called. A share of the clones is absent; for the studies checked, an unresolved V gene accounts for under half, and the remainder has no known explanation. Present in this sample are about 480,000 clones, around 89% of which were seen just once. 1.8% of the sample is held by the ten biggest clonotypes. The specimen sequenced was PBMCs or T cells enriched from blood (not recorded which). These receptors all stem from a woman aged 35 to 49 who had recovered from COVID-19.

The rearrangement links TRBV20-1 to TRBJ2-1, with D possibly TRBD1 on 5 matching bases. The CDR3 loop spans 12 amino acids. V lost 3 bases to trimming and J lost 7 bases, with 10 bases between them. Germline CDR1 is DFQATT and CDR2 is SNEGSKA (reference sequence). The CDR3 coding sequence is TGCAGTGCTAGTGTCTACAGGAATGAGCAGTTCTTC. This encodes CSASVYRNEQFF.

CDR3 protein: CAISVERGEQFF. For the CDR3, the DNA is TGTGCCATCAGTGTGGAGCGGGGAGAGCAGTTCTTC. The chain recombines TRBV10-3 with TRBJ2-1; 7 bases are a match to TRBD2. The CDR3 runs 12 residues. V lost 4 bases, J lost 10 bases, and 4 bases stayed unmatched. Germline V gene data show CDR1 as ENHRY and CDR2 as SYGVKD.

The CDR3 DNA follows: TGTGCCAGCAGCCCGACTAGCGTCAATGAGCAGTTCTTC. Residues: CASSPTSVNEQFF. V gene TRBV7-2 combines with J gene TRBJ2-1; 8 positions agree with TRBD2. CDR3 length: 13 amino acids. The germline gives CDR1 SGHTA, CDR2 FQGNSA. Trimming took 5 bases from V and 6 from J; bases not matched to a gene: 3.

The chain couples TRBV23-1 to TRBJ1-5; D gene ambiguous. TRBV23-1 is labeled an ORF, and its function is uncertain. The CDR3 consists of 15 residues. Trimming removed 1 base at V and 12 bases at J, with 19 bases between. The CDR3 region is CASSQLTLMAQVQHF. The CDR3 DNA is TGCGCCAGCAGTCAATTAACTTTAATGGCTCAGGTCCAGCATTTT.

This sequence joins TRBV7-8 and TRBJ2-1; 11 bases match TRBD2. Unmatched junction bases numbered 3, after V lost 5 bases and J lost 3 bases. From germline, CDR1 is SGHVS and CDR2 FQNEAQ. The CDR3 extends over 15 amino acids. As DNA, the CDR3 is TGTGCCAGCAGCGTTCTAGCGGGAGGCTACAATGAGCAGTTCTTC. It specifies CASSVLAGGYNEQFF.

The chain couples TRBV18 to TRBJ2-1; 9 bases are a match to TRBD1. J was trimmed by 6 bases and V by 3 bases; bases with no gene match: 6. The CDR3 covers 15 residues. The V gene's germline CDR1 is KGHSH and CDR2 LQKENI. The chain's CDR3 is CASSPRTGAGNEQFF. The CDR3 DNA is TGTGCCAGCTCACCCCGGACAGGGGCGGGCAATGAGCAGTTCTTC.

The chain's CDR3 is CASSDGWEDYTF. CDR3 bases: TGTGCCAGCAGTGACGGTTGGGAGGACTACACCTTC. The chain uses TRBV2 and TRBJ1-2; D is uncertain. The CDR3 runs to 12 residues. Germline CDR1 and CDR2: SNHLY and FYNNEI. The V end was cut by 3 bases, the J end by 10 bases, with 12 bases between.

This clone was detected only once. The V call is TRBV27, the J call TRBJ1-2; the D gene is possibly TRBD1 (5 bases). V lost 6 bases and J lost 4, with 12 bases in between. The CDR3 is 13 amino acids. Germline-derived CDR1 and CDR2 are MNHEY and SMNVEV (reference sequence). The chain's CDR3 is CASSSGPGYGYTF. The CDR3 coding sequence is TGTGCCAGCAGCTCAGGGCCGGGCTATGGCTACACCTTC.

This chain uses TRBV9 with TRBJ2-7; 9 bases align to TRBD1. CDR1 and CDR2 from the germline V gene are SGDLS and YYNGEE. J gave up 2 bases and V 4 bases, and 19 bases lay outside the gene matches. The CDR3 extends over 19 amino acids. The CDR3 coding sequence is TGTGCCAGCAGCCCCGGTTTGAACAGGGGGCTGAGTACCCCCTACGAGCAGTACTTC. It yields the protein CASSPGLNRGLSTPYEQYF.

This clone was seen just once. This rearrangement joins TRBV5-1 to TRBJ1-1; no reliable D call. V lost 2 bases and J 4 bases, leaving 9 bases between the germline ends. The CDR3 contains 13 residues. The germline V gene encodes CDR1 SGHRS and CDR2 YFSETQ. The CDR3 nucleotides are TGCGCCAGCAGCTTCGGGGTTAGCACTGAAGCTTTCTTT. Encoded protein: CASSFGVSTEAFF.

V and J are TRBV5-1 and TRBJ2-3; TRBD1 matches 7 bases. V lost 2 bases and J lost 2; bases outside the gene matches: 2. This CDR3 has 14 residues. Germline V gene data show CDR1 as SGHRS and CDR2 as YFSETQ. The CDR3 sequence: CASSFGQDTDTQYF. The CDR3 nucleotides read TGCGCCAGCAGCTTCGGACAGGACACAGATACGCAGTATTTT.

The chain employs TRBV30 and TRBJ1-2; tentative D call: TRBD1 (6 bases). This CDR3 comprises 13 residues. The V and J ends lost 1 base and 4 bases respectively, with 10 bases between them. CDR1 and CDR2 (germline): GTSNPN, SVGIG (reference sequence). In nucleotides, the CDR3 is TGTGCCTGGAGTGACCCACAGGGCTATGGCTACACCTTC. Residues: CAWSDPQGYGYTF.

This chain uses TRBV27 with TRBJ2-7; no definite D call. Germline lookup yields CDR1 MNHEY and CDR2 SMNVEV (reference sequence). Trimming stripped 0 bases from V and 6 bases from J, with 15 bases between. The CDR3 covers 15 residues. The CDR3 region has the DNA TGTGCCAGCAGTTTATCACGAGGAAATCTAGGCGAGCAGTACTTC. Its protein product is CASSLSRGNLGEQYF.

This sequence joins TRBV19 and TRBJ2-7; 11 bases are shared with TRBD1. J lost 5 bases, V lost 5 bases, and 8 bases had no gene match. Germline V lookup: CDR1 LNHDA, CDR2 SQIVND (reference sequence). The CDR3 runs to 15 residues. The CDR3 DNA is TGTGCCAGTAGTCCGTTATGGACAGGGGGCAACGAGCAGTACTTC. This sequence encodes CASSPLWTGGNEQYF.

The CDR3 loop is CASSLVGGSNEQYF. In DNA form, the CDR3 reads TGCGCCAGCAGCTTGGTAGGGGGCTCGAACGAGCAGTACTTC. The chain is built from TRBV5-1 and TRBJ2-7; 7 bases map to TRBD1. The CDR3 covers 14 residues. J lost 5 bases, V lost 0 bases, and 5 bases had no gene match. In germline, CDR1 is SGHRS, CDR2 YFSETQ.

This chain joins TRBV7-2 and TRBJ2-7; D is undetermined. Germline CDR1 and CDR2: SGHTA and FQGNSA. There are 15 residues in the CDR3. V dropped 5 bases and J dropped 3 bases, with 17 bases sitting between them. CDR3 region: CASSARLIANYEQYF. DNA of the CDR3: TGTGCCAGCAGCGCCCGCCTAATTGCCAACTACGAGCAGTACTTC.

Note on this clone: In the same sample, other DNA sequences code for this CDR3. The genes are TRBV5-1 and TRBJ2-5, with TRBD1 identical over 8 bases. CDR1 and CDR2 from the germline V gene are SGHRS and YFSETQ. V trimming: 4 bases; J trimming: 5 bases; junction bases outside the gene matches: 10. The CDR3 is made up of 15 amino acids. CDR3 loop: CASSPGTGGRETQYF. The DNA of the CDR3 is TGCGCCAGCAGCCCCGGGACAGGAGGTCGGGAGACCCAGTACTTC. The whole variable domain, remainder taken from reference TRBV5-1 and TRBJ2-5, is KAGVTQTPRYLIKTRGQQVTLSCSPISGHRSVSWYQQTPGQGLQFLFEYFSETQRNKGNFPGRFSGRQFSNSRSEMNVSTLELGDSALYLCASSPGTGGRETQYFGPGTRLLVL.

The genes are TRBV10-2 and TRBJ1-5, with D possibly TRBD1 on 5 matching bases. The CDR3 is made up of 16 amino acids. Trimming cost V 3 bases and J 6 bases, with 18 bases left between them. From germline, CDR1 is WSHSY and CDR2 SAAADI. The CDR3 region is CASSDAAGIVGQPQHF. The CDR3, as DNA: TGCGCCAGCAGTGACGCGGCAGGGATCGTGGGTCAGCCCCAGCATTTT.

This clone was detected only a few times. The rearrangement links TRBV20-1 to TRBJ2-1, with 10 bases aligning to TRBD2. The germline V gene has CDR1 DFQATT and CDR2 SNEGSKA (reference sequence). This CDR3 comprises 14 residues. V shed 3 bases and J 8 bases; nucleotides not matched to a gene: 7. The CDR3 DNA sequence: TGCAGTGCTAGTCCTAGCGGGAGAGGAGATGAGCAGTTCTTC. It yields the protein CSASPSGRGDEQFF.

The chain couples TRBV6-4 to TRBJ1-3; TRBD1 aligns across 11 bases. CDR1 is MRHNA, CDR2 SNTAGT, per germline. The ends lost 6 bases at V and 2 bases at J; junction bases unmatched: 3. CDR3 length: 15 residues. CDR3 bases: TGTGCCAGCAGCTTGGACAGGGGGCCTGGAAACACCATATATTTT. It codes for CASSLDRGPGNTIYF.

The rearrangement joins TRBV5-1 to TRBJ1-1; D unresolved. V lost 0 bases and J lost 5, with 17 bases in between. Germline V gene lookup returns CDR1 SGHRS and CDR2 YFSETQ. The CDR3 covers 16 residues. The CDR3 sequence is CASSLAFSERRTEAFF. CDR3 nucleotides: TGCGCCAGCAGCTTGGCCTTTTCGGAAAGGCGGACTGAAGCTTTCTTT.

The CDR3 DNA reads TGTGCCTGGAGTGTAGGGGACACAGATACGCAGTATTTT. Translating it yields CAWSVGDTDTQYF. The V and J genes are TRBV30 and TRBJ2-3; tentative D call: TRBD1 (5 bases). The V end lost 0 bases, the J end lost 2 bases, and 6 bases lay between the germline ends. The CDR3 has 13 amino acids. The germline V gene encodes CDR1 GTSNPN and CDR2 SVGIG (reference sequence).

This clone was picked up a small number of times. The chain carries TRBV7-2 and TRBJ1-2; D perhaps matches TRBD1 (5 bases). The germline V gene encodes CDR1 SGHTA and CDR2 FQGNSA. Trimming removed 0 bases from V and 4 bases from J, with 12 bases in between. This CDR3 comprises 15 residues. Written as DNA, the CDR3 is TGTGCCAGCAGCTTAGCAGTTGGACAAACCTATGGCTACACCTTC. Translated, it gives CASSLAVGQTYGYTF.